This entry features one T cell receptor beta chain sequence. This sample is drawn from a study of CD8 T cells in Susac syndrome. RNA totalling roughly 0.45 to 1 ug underwent reverse transcription with random hexamers. Amplification of TCR beta CDR3 spanned 54 Vbeta and 13 Jbeta via immunoSEQ multiplex PCR. TCRdb called the immunoSEQ multiplex PCR reads again in MiXCR, with one record for every CDR3 protein. The sample lists a few hundred thousand distinct CDR3 sequences, 95% occurring once. The TCR sequence derives from a human donor with multiple sclerosis. Sequenced: CD4+ T cells from PBMCs.

The CDR3 DNA reads as TGTGCCATCAGTGTCCAGGGGGCTAGGAATGAGCAGTTCTTC. It yields the protein CAISVQGARNEQFF. This sequence joins TRBV10-3 and TRBJ2-1, with 8 nucleotides matching TRBD1. V was pared by 4 bases and J by 7 bases, with 6 bases of the junction left unmatched. Germline V gene lookup returns CDR1 ENHRY and CDR2 SYGVKD. CDR3 length: 14 residues.